One T cell receptor beta chain is described in this entry. After autologous stem cell transplantation all patients relapsed, and prior brentuximab vedotin exposure differed between cohorts. This sample stems from a study of PD-1 blockade in classical Hodgkin lymphoma. Assay: immunoSEQ multiplex PCR; the TCRdb copy retains only in-frame clones and omits some. This sample yields approximately 73,000 clones, of which 85% to 95% are seen a single time; 8% belongs to the top ten. V lost 4 bases, J lost 6 bases, and 16 bases lay in between. CDR3 size: 15 residues. The germline V gene has CDR1 MDHEN and CDR2 SYDVKM.

The receptor's source is a human donor with classical Hodgkin lymphoma. Sequenced material: peripheral blood mononuclear cells (PBMCs), taken at baseline. The chain recombines TRBV28 with TRBJ1-5, with D maybe TRBD1 (5 bases). As DNA, the CDR3 is TGTGCCAGCAGTTCCCGGCGGAGGGGTGGTCAGCCCCAGCATTTT. This encodes CASSSRRRGGQPQHF. The variable domain in full, completed from reference TRBV28 and TRBJ1-5, reads DVKVTQSSRYLVKRTGEKVFLECVQDMDHENMFWYRQDPGLGLRLIYFSYDVKMKEKGDIPEGYSVSREKKERFSLILESASTNQTSMYLCASSSRRRGGQPQHFGDGTRLSIL.